This TCR beta chain was sequenced during a study of T cell repertoires in cytomegalovirus infection. Overall study findings and caveats: Within the response measured ex vivo, HLA-C-restricted CMV-specific TCR beta clonotypes were dominant.

This clonotype has just a few counts. The antigen is not known. TCRdb reprocessed the reads with MiXCR, giving one entry per CDR3 protein. The sample contains around 430,000 distinct CDR3 sequences, approximately 40% of which appear only once. The CDR3 has 19 residues. Trimming took off 0 bases at V and 0 bases at J, with 23 bases between the two ends. CDR1 is DFQATT and CDR2 is SNEGSKA in the germline V gene (reference sequence). The source of this sequence is a human donor in good health (CMV status not recorded). Some clones in this sample may be carry-over from other donors' samples. This chain connects TRBV20-1 to TRBJ1-1, with D possibly being TRBD1 (6 bases). The material sequenced was cultured PBMCs, taken from culture after CMV antigen stimulation. Written as DNA, the CDR3 is TGCAGTGCTAGAGAGGACGTCAGGGGTCCCTTCCTCATGAACACTGAAGCTTTCTTT. Its translation is CSAREDVRGPFLMNTEAFF.